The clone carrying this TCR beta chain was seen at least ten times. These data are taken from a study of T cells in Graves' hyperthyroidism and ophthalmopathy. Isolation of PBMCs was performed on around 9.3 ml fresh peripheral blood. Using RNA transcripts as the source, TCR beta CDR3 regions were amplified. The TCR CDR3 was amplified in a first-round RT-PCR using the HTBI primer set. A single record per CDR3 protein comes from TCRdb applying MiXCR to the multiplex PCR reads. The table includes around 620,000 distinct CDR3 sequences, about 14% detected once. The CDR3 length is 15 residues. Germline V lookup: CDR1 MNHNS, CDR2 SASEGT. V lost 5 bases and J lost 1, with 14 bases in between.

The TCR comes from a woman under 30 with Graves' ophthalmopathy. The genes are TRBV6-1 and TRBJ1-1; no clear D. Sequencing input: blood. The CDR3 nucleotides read TGTGCCAGCAGTTACGGGTCGCGGGGGAACACTGAAGCTTTCTTT. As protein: CASSYGSRGNTEAFF.